Presented here are 18 T cell receptor beta chains from one specimen sequenced in a study of blood T cell repertoires in COVID-19. Generated by immunoSEQ multiplex PCR, the TCRdb table keeps only in-frame clones and is missing some. The sample holds hundreds of thousands of clones, 82% seen once. The sequenced material came from peripheral blood. The receptors originated from an older woman with active or convalescent COVID-19.

V gene TRBV28 combines with J gene TRBJ1-2; 7 bases agree with TRBD1. CDR3 size: 15 residues. Trimming at V came to 4 bases and at J to 0 bases, leaving 5 bases not matched to a gene. The germline CDR1 and CDR2 sequences are MDHEN and SYDVKM. CDR3 coding DNA: TGTGCCAGCAGTTCGGGGACAGCTTCTAACTATGGCTACACCTTC. This encodes CASSSGTASNYGYTF.

The rearrangement joins TRBV6-6 to TRBJ2-7; 7 bases map to TRBD2. The germline V gene encodes CDR1 MNHNY and CDR2 SVGAGI (reference sequence). CDR3 length: 15 amino acids. The J segment lost 0 bases and the V segment lost 2 bases, leaving 4 bases of the junction unmatched. CDR3 in amino acids: CASSYGEGRSYEQYF. Here the CDR3 DNA reads TGTGCCAGCAGTTACGGGGAGGGGCGCTCCTACGAGCAGTACTTC.

The CDR3 DNA reads TGCAGCGTTGAAGATCAGGGCGGGGAGTATGGCTACACCTTC. This translates into CSVEDQGGEYGYTF. The rearrangement joins TRBV29-1 to TRBJ1-2; D might be TRBD1 (5 bases). V was pared by 0 bases and J by 5 bases, with 13 bases between. Germline values: CDR1 SQVTM, CDR2 ANQGSEA. The CDR3 is 14 amino acids. Full variable domain (remainder filled in from reference TRBV29-1 and TRBJ1-2): SAVISQKPSRDICQRGTSLTIQCQVDSQVTMMFWYRQQPGQSLTLIATANQGSEATYESGFVIDKFPISRPNLTFSTLTVSNMSPEDSSIYLCSVEDQGGEYGYTFGSGTRLTVV.

The chain carries TRBV5-5 and TRBJ2-1, with TRBD1 matching 12 bases. Losses at the gene ends were 1 base for V and 7 bases for J; bases not matched to a gene: 6. The V gene's germline CDR1 is SGHKS and CDR2 YYEKEE (reference sequence). The CDR3 is 16 residues long. CDR3 amino acids: CASSLLAGQGANEQFF. CDR3 nucleotides: TGTGCCAGCAGCTTGTTAGCGGGACAGGGGGCAAATGAGCAGTTCTTC.

The chain has TRBV6-2 or TRBV6-3 and TRBJ2-3; D perhaps matches TRBD2 (5 bases). V lost 2 bases and J lost 0, with 9 bases in between. Germline-derived CDR1 and CDR2 are MNHEY and SVGEGT. There are 15 residues in the CDR3. As DNA, the CDR3 is TGTGCCAGCAGTTACCAGCGGTCTAGCACAGATACGCAGTATTTT. It encodes CASSYQRSSTDTQYF.

The chain has TRBV30 and TRBJ1-6, with a weak D call TRBD1 (5 bases). CDR3 size: 16 residues. Deletions cut 8 bases from V and 0 bases from J, with 17 bases between. Germline V gene lookup returns CDR1 GTSNPN and CDR2 SVGIG (reference sequence). The DNA for the CDR3 is TGTGCCCAGGGCCCCCCAAAAAGCTCCTATAATTCACCCCTCCACTTT. Translating gives CAQGPPKSSYNSPLHF.

The CDR3 sequence is CASSPRTGGSYEQYF. DNA of the CDR3: TGTGCCAGCAGCCCCCGGACGGGGGGGTCGTACGAGCAGTACTTC. The rearrangement links TRBV7-2 to TRBJ2-7, with 8 bases lining up with TRBD2. This CDR3 has 15 amino acids. Germline V CDR1 and CDR2: SGHTA, FQGNSA. Losses at the gene ends were 5 bases for V and 4 bases for J; bases not matched to a gene: 10.

V and J are TRBV19 and TRBJ1-1; TRBD1 matches at 7 bases. J was trimmed by 1 base and V by 1 base; bases with no gene match: 9. This CDR3 comprises 17 residues. The V gene's germline CDR1 is LNHDA and CDR2 SQIVND (reference sequence). The CDR3 sequence: CASSIGWQGVENTEAFF. CDR3 nucleotide sequence: TGTGCCAGTAGTATAGGGTGGCAGGGGGTAGAGAACACTGAAGCTTTCTTT.

This chain connects TRBV5-4 to TRBJ1-1; 12 bases match TRBD1. The germline V gene encodes CDR1 SGHNT and CDR2 YYREEE (reference sequence). CDR3 length: 16 amino acids. Trimming cost V 4 bases and J 13 bases; bases outside gene matches: 17. In nucleotides, the CDR3 is TGTGCCAGCAGCCAGGGGCTCGCCGGGACAGGGGGCTCAGATTTCTTT. It codes for CASSQGLAGTGGSDFF. Full variable domain (remainder filled in from reference TRBV5-4 and TRBJ1-1): ETGVTQSPTHLIKTRGQQVTLRCSSQSGHNTVSWYQQALGQGPQFIFQYYREEENGRGNFPPRFSGLQFPNYSSELNVNALELDDSALYLCASSQGLAGTGGSDFFGQGTRLTVV.

In this sample, this clone turned up once. This chain links TRBV25-1 with TRBJ1-2; D remains unclear. Germline V gene data show CDR1 as MGHDK and CDR2 as SYGVNS. This CDR3 region has 14 residues. V lost 2 bases and J lost 4, with 11 bases in between. CDR3 residues: CASSEENPPYGYTF. The CDR3 DNA reads TGTGCCAGCAGTGAAGAGAACCCACCCTATGGCTACACCTTC.

The chain carries TRBV6-2 or TRBV6-3 and TRBJ2-1, with TRBD2 matching over 9 bases. The V gene end was trimmed by 5 bases and the J gene end by 4 bases; junction bases not matched to a gene: 9. The CDR3 is 16 amino acids. Germline CDR1 reads MNHEY; CDR2 reads SVGEGT. In DNA form, the CDR3 reads TGTGCCAGCAGTCCGATTAGCGGGGGCCAATACAATGAGCAGTTCTTC. It encodes CASSPISGGQYNEQFF.

The V call is TRBV10-3, the J call TRBJ2-1; D may be TRBD2 (6 bases). This CDR3 region has 14 residues. Trimming took 3 bases from V and 9 from J, leaving 15 bases between them. From germline, CDR1 is ENHRY and CDR2 SYGVKD. The CDR3 protein is CAISESEGWGEQFF. CDR3 sequence (DNA): TGTGCCATCAGTGAATCGGAGGGGTGGGGTGAGCAGTTCTTC.

V and J are TRBV19 and TRBJ1-1, with no clear D. V was clipped by 6 bases and J by 11 bases, with 16 bases between them. This CDR3 contains 12 residues. Germline V gives CDR1 LNHDA, CDR2 SQIVND (reference sequence). CDR3 residues: CASSRLPWPAFF. DNA for the CDR3: TGTGCCAGTAGCCGCCTGCCTTGGCCGGCTTTCTTT.

This chain uses TRBV5-1 with TRBJ2-1, with D possibly TRBD2 on 7 matching bases. Germline V gene data show CDR1 as SGHRS and CDR2 as YFSETQ. The V end lost 3 bases, the J end lost 5 bases, and 24 bases lay between the germline ends. The CDR3 is made up of 18 amino acids. The CDR3 loop is CASSSRSPTSRGHNEQFF. CDR3 coding DNA: TGCGCCAGCAGCTCCAGGTCACCTACTTCGCGGGGGCACAATGAGCAGTTCTTC.

The chain carries TRBV19 and TRBJ2-3; 9 nucleotides agree with TRBD1. The germline gives CDR1 LNHDA, CDR2 SQIVND (reference sequence). V gave up 6 bases and J gave up 0 bases; unmatched junction bases: 10. This CDR3 has 17 amino acids. For the CDR3, the DNA is TGTGCCAGTAGCCGGGACAGGGTGAGAATTAGCACAGATACGCAGTATTTT. Translating it yields CASSRDRVRISTDTQYF.

The J gene is TRBJ1-1, the V gene TRBV5-1, with D uncertain. V gave up 0 bases and J gave up 3 bases, with 6 bases separating them. Looked up from germline, CDR1 is SGHRS and CDR2 is YFSETQ. CDR3 length: 13 amino acids. CDR3 sequence (DNA): TGCGCCAGCAGCTTGGGGGAGTACACTGAAGCTTTCTTT. As protein: CASSLGEYTEAFF.

The chain is built from TRBV30 and TRBJ2-3; D is uncertain. V was pared by 0 bases and J by 2 bases, with 6 bases between. The CDR3 covers 13 residues. The germline V gene encodes CDR1 GTSNPN and CDR2 SVGIG (reference sequence). The CDR3, as DNA: TGTGCCTGGAGTGTACGGTCCACAGATACGCAGTATTTT. It specifies CAWSVRSTDTQYF.

The genes are TRBV7-6 and TRBJ2-5; 10 nucleotides agree with TRBD2. Germline CDR1 is SGHVS and CDR2 is FNYEAQ. The CDR3 sequence is 16 residues long. V dropped 0 bases and J dropped 1; count of bases not matched to a gene: 2. The CDR3 protein is CASSLALAGAQETQYF. Written as DNA, the CDR3 is TGTGCCAGCAGCTTAGCCCTAGCGGGGGCCCAAGAGACCCAGTACTTC. Full variable domain (missing parts from reference TRBV7-6 and TRBJ2-5): GAGVSQSPRYKVTKRGQDVALRCDPISGHVSLYWYRQALGQGPEFLTYFNYEAQQDKSGLPNDRFSAERPEGSISTLTIQRTEQRDSAMYRCASSLALAGAQETQYFGPGTRLLVL.